A single T cell receptor (beta chain) is shown here with its context. The target antigen is unknown. This record comes from a study of shared clonotypes between healthy human individuals. Deep was the level used in running the assay. Sequencing used immunoSEQ multiplex PCR; TCRdb keeps in-frame clones, though not all of them. The profile shows a few million clones, just under 95% of them singletons. Study-level results: Generally, naive subsets came out with larger estimated richness than memory subsets. Among donors, clonotype sharing was expected to be affected by sequencing depth. Clonotypes shared by all four sorted-subset donors had higher generation probabilities than non-shared clonotypes.

The germline gives CDR1 MNHEY, CDR2 SMNVEV (reference sequence). CDR3 length: 14 residues. V was clipped by 3 bases and J by 6 bases; unmatched bases: 4. The chain is built from TRBV27 and TRBJ1-5; 8 nucleotides match TRBD1. The receptor was isolated from a man younger than 35 in good health. Some clones in this sample may be carry-over from other donors' samples. The sequenced sample was naive CD4+ T cells from PBMCs. Subset meaning: CD45RA+ positively selected. In DNA, the CDR3 is TGTGCCAGCAGTTTGGTCCAGGGGGCTCAGCCCCAGCATTTT. This gives the protein CASSLVQGAQPQHF.